The T cell receptor beta chain under discussion was sequenced for a study of post-analysis software for immune sequencing data. Background on the study: As for disease course, relapsing-remitting, secondary progressive and progressive-relapsing multiple sclerosis were all included. Whole-study results and caveats: Normalized Chao1 diversity in multiple sclerosis patients fell significantly below that of controls. Co-batched samples clustered tightly together by F measure. There were about 5 TRBV segments more frequent in patients than controls, and TRBV5-6, TRBV5-1 and TRBV20-1 were among them.

Included in the TCR beta cDNA libraries were unique molecular identifiers. Input populations of roughly 0.9 to 10 million T cells gave rise to some 500,000 cDNA molecules. TCRdb recomputed calls from the PCR reads with MiXCR, one row per CDR3 protein. The repertoire holds around 200,000 distinct CDR3 sequences, with about 30% as singletons. This clonotype was counted only a few times. Its antigen is unidentified. V dropped 6 bases and J dropped 4 bases, with 22 bases sitting between them. Germline V gene sequence: CDR1 SQVTM, CDR2 ANQGSEA. The CDR3 is 15 amino acids. Sequences were obtained from blood. J is TRBJ2-7 and V is TRBV29-1; either TRBD1 or TRBD2 may fit D (5 bases each). The clonotype was recovered from a girl aged 2-17 years with multiple sclerosis. In nucleotides, the CDR3 is TGCAGCGTCAGGGCCAGGAAGGGGAGCTCTTACGAGCAGTACTTC. It is translated as CSVRARKGSSYEQYF.